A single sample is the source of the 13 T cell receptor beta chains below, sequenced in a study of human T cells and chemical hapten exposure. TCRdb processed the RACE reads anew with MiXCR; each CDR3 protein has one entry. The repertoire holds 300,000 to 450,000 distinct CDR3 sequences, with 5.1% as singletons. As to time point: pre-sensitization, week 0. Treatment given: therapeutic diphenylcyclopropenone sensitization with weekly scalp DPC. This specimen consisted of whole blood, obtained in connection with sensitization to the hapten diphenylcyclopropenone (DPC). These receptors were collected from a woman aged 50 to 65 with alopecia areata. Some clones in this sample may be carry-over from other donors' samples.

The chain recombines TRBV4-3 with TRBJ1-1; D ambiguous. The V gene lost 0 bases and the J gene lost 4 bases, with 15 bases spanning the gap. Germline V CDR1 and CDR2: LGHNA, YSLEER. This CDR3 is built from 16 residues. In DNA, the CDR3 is TGCGCCAGCAGCCAAGACCCCCTCGACTTGGGCACTGAAGCTTTCTTT. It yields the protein CASSQDPLDLGTEAFF.

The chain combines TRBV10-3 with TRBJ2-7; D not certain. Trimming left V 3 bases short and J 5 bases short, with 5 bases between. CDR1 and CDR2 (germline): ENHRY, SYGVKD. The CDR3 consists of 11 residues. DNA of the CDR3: TGTGCCATCAGTGATGGACACGAGCAGTACTTC. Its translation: CAISDGHEQYF.

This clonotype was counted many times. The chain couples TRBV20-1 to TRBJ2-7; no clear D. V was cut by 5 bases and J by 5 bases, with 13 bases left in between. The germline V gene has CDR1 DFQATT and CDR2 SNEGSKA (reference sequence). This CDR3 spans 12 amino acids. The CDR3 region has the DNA TGCAGTGCTCCCCGATCTATCGACGAGCAGTACTTC. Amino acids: CSAPRSIDEQYF.

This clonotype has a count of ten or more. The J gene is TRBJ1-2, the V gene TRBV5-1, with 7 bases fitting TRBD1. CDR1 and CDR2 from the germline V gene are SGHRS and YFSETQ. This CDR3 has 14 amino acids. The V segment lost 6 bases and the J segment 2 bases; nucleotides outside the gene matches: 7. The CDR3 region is CASKRTTGNYGYTF. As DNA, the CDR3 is TGCGCCAGCAAACGAACGACAGGGAACTATGGCTACACCTTC.

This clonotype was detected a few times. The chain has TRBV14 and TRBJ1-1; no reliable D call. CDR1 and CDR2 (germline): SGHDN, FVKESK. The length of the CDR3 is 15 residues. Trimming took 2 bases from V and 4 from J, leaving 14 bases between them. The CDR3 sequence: CASSQRLGVGTEAFF. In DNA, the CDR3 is TGTGCCAGCAGCCAACGTCTGGGAGTAGGCACTGAAGCTTTCTTT.

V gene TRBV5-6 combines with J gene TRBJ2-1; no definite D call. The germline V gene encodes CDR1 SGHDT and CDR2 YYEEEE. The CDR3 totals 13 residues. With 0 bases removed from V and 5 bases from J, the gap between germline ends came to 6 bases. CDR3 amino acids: CASSLGVDNEQFF. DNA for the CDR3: TGTGCCAGCAGCTTGGGGGTAGACAATGAGCAGTTCTTC.

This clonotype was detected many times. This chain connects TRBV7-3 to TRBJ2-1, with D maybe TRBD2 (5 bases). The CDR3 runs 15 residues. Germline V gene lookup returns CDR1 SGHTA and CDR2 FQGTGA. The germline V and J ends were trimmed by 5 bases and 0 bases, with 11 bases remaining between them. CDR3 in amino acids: CASSAGSASYNEQFF. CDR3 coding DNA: TGTGCCAGCAGCGCAGGTAGCGCCTCCTACAATGAGCAGTTCTTC.

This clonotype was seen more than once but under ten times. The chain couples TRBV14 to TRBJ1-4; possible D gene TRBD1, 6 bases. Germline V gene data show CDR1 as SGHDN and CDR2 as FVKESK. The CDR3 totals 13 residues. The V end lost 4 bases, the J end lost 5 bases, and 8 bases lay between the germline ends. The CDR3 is CASSRGPNEKLFF. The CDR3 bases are TGTGCCAGCAGCCGGGGGCCCAATGAAAAACTGTTTTTT.

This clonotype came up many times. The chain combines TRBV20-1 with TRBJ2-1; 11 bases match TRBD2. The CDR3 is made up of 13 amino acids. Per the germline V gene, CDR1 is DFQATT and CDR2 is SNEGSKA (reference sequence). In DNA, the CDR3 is TGCAACCCACTAGCGGGGGACTACAATGAGCAGTTCTTC. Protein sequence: CNPLAGDYNEQFF.

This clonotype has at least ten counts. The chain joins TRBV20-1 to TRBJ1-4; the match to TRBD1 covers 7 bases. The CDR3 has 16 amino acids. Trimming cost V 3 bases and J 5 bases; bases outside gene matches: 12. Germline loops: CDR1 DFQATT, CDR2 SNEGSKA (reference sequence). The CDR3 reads CSASPLFGTANEKLFF. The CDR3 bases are TGCAGTGCTAGTCCCCTTTTCGGGACAGCAAATGAAAAACTGTTTTTT.

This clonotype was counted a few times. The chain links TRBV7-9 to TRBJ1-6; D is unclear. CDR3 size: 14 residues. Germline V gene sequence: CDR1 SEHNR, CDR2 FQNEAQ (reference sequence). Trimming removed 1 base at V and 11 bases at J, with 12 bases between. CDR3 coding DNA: TGTGCCAGCAGCTTAGACAGTGGTCTTCCACCCCTCCACTTT. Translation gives CASSLDSGLPPLHF.

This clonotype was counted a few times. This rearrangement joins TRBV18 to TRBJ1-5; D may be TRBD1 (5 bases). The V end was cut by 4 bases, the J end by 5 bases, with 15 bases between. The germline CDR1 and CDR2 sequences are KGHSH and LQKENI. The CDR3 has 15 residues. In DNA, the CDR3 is TGTGCCAGCTCACTTCTCGCCAGGGTGGATCAGCCCCAGCATTTT. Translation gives CASSLLARVDQPQHF. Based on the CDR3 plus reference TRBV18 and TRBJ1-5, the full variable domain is NAGVMQNPRHLVRRRGQEARLRCSPMKGHSHVYWYRQLPEEGLKFMVYLQKENIIDESGMPKERFSAEFPKEGPSILRIQQVVRGDSAAYFCASSLLARVDQPQHFGDGTRLSIL.

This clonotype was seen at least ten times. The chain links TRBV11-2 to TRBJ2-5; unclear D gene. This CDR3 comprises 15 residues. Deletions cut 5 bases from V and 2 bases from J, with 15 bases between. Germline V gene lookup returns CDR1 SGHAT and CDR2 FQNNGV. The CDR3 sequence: CASSPLAQIQETQYF. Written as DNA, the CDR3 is TGTGCCAGCAGCCCTCTTGCGCAGATACAAGAGACCCAGTACTTC.